The present T cell receptor beta chain was sequenced within a study of shared clonotypes between healthy human individuals. About the study: Plates per donor: three CD4 naive, three CD4 memory, two CD8 naive, one CD8 memory. Overall study results and limits: Sample collection involved blood only; tissue repertoires are likely different.

Concerning this clone: Its antigen remains unidentified.

Using immunoSEQ multiplex PCR, the repertoire was profiled, and TCRdb retains in-frame clones only, with some absent. The sample includes around 1.5 million clones, 95% to 99% of them seen just once. Looked up from germline, CDR1 is SGHVS and CDR2 is FQNEAQ. The CDR3 has 15 residues. Between the trimmed V and J ends, which lost 1 base and 2 bases, there was a span of 11 bases. J is TRBJ1-1 and V is TRBV7-8; D not resolved. The sequenced material came from naive CD4+ T cells sorted from blood. Subset reported: CD45RA+ positively selected. This clonotype was sampled from a man younger than 40 in good health. CDR3 in DNA: TGTGCCAGCAGCTTAGGTGGCAGCCGAAACACTGAAGCTTTCTTT. It encodes CASSLGGSRNTEAFF.